This T cell receptor beta chain is drawn from a study of glioma-infiltrating T cells after dendritic cell vaccination. The protocol was immunoSEQ multiplex PCR, while the TCRdb copy is restricted to in-frame clones and leaves out a portion. Of approximately 50,000 clones in the sample, about 88% were seen once. Time point of the sample: after dendritic cell vaccination, including at tumor progression/relapse. Fresh-frozen tumor tissue and more than two years of survival data were available for all. CDR1 GTSNPN and CDR2 SVGIG come from the germline V gene (reference sequence). The CDR3 runs to 14 residues. J lost 7 bases, V lost 1 base, and 9 bases had no gene match.

The chain links TRBV30 to TRBJ1-2; TRBD1 matches 7 bases. The receptor was derived from a human donor with glioblastoma. The input for sequencing was blood, taken after dendritic cell vaccination. For the CDR3, the DNA is TGTGCCTGGAGTGCGGCTGGACAGGTCCGTGGCTACACCTTC. Protein product: CAWSAAGQVRGYTF.